Given below is one T cell receptor beta chain in context. Its antigen is not identified. The CDR3 spans 17 residues. V was cut by 3 bases and J by 0 bases, with 13 bases left in between. Germline-derived CDR1 and CDR2 are SGHRS and YFSETQ. This entry is derived from a study of blood T cells in healthy people across ages. Looking at the study overall: Per two T cells, about one barcoded beta molecule was captured through template switching.

Combining a sample-barcoded 5' primer with a J-beta primer mix, a second PCR ran for 7 to 11 cycles. MiXCR, run by TCRdb on the 5' RACE reads, gives a single entry per CDR3 protein. The table has around 780,000 distinct CDR3 sequences, around a quarter seen once; the top ten hold 3%. Study outcomes and limitations: Changes seen in expanded clonotypes were possibly confounded by donor CMV status left unknown.

In addition, the sample was reused for a study of T cells of mothers and their children. From that second work: Reads recorded for TCR beta CDR3 numbered over 9.5 million per mother and some 2.7 million per child.

The source of this sequence is a boy younger than 18 in good health. V is TRBV5-1 and J is TRBJ2-6; D is unclear. The sequenced sample was blood. The CDR3 sequence: CASSSPETGSGANVLTF. CDR3 DNA sequence: TGCGCCAGCAGCTCTCCCGAAACGGGCTCTGGGGCCAACGTCCTGACTTTC. Together with reference TRBV5-1 and TRBJ2-6, the CDR3 gives the full variable domain: KAGVTQTPRYLIKTRGQQVTLSCSPISGHRSVSWYQQTPGQGLQFLFEYFSETQRNKGNFPGRFSGRQFSNSRSEMNVSTLELGDSALYLCASSSPETGSGANVLTFGAGSRLTVL.